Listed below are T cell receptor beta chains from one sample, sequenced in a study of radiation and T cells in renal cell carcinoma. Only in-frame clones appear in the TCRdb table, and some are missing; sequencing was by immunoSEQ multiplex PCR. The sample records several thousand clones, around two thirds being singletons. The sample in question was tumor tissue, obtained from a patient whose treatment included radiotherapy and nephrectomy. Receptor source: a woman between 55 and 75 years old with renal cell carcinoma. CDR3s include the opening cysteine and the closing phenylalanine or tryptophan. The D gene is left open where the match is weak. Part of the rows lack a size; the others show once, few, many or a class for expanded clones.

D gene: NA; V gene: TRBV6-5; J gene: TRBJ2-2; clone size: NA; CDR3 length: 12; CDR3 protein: CASRQATGELFF; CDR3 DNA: TGTGCCAGCAGACAGGCCACCGGGGAGCTGTTTTTT
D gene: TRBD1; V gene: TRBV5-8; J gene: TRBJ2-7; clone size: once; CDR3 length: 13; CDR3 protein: CASSFDRDYEQYF; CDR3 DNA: TGTGCCAGCAGCTTCGACAGGGACTACGAGCAGTACTTC
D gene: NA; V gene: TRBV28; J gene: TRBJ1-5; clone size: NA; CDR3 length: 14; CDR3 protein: CASSGGDSNQPQHF; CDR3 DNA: TGTGCCAGCAGTGGGGGAGATAGCAATCAGCCCCAGCATTTT
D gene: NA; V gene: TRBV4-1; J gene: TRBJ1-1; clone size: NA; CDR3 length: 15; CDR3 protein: CASTPGPYGGTEAFF; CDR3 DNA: TGCGCCAGCACCCCTGGGCCGTATGGAGGAACTGAAGCTTTCTTT
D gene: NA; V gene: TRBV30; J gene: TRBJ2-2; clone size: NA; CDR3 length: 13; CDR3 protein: CAWRVLGAGELFF; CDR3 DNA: TGTGCCTGGAGGGTTCTAGGGGCCGGGGAGCTGTTTTTT
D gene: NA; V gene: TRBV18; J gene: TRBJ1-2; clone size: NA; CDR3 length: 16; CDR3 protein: CASSPVGQRTNYGYTF; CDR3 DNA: TGTGCCAGCTCACCAGTCGGCCAAAGGACTAACTATGGCTACACCTTC
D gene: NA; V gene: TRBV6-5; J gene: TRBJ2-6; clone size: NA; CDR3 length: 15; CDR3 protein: CASRNLPTGANVLTF; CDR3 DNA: TGTGCCAGCAGAAACCTACCAACTGGGGCCAACGTCCTGACTTTC
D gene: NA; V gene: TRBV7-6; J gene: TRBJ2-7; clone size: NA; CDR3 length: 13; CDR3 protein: CASSLGTADEQYF; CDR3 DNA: TGTGCCAGCAGCTTGGGGACCGCCGACGAGCAGTACTTC
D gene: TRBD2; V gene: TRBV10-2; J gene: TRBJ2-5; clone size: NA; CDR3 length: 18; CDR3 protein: CASSESIVREGREETQYF; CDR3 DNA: TGCGCCAGCAGTGAGTCGATTGTGCGGGAGGGCCGGGAGGAGACCCAGTACTTC
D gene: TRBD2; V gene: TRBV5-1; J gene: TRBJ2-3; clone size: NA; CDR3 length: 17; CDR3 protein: CASSEETSGGPTDTQYF; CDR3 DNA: TGCGCCAGCAGCGAGGAGACTAGCGGGGGGCCCACAGATACGCAGTATTTT
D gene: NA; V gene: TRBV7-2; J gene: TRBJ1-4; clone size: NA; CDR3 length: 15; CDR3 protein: CASSLTSGGIEKLFF; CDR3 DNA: TGTGCCAGCAGCTTAACGAGTGGGGGCATCGAAAAACTGTTTTTT
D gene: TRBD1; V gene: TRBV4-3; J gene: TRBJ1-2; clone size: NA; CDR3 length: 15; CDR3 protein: CASSQEYTGGYGYTF; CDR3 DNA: TGCGCCAGCAGCCAAGAATATACAGGGGGCTATGGCTACACCTTC
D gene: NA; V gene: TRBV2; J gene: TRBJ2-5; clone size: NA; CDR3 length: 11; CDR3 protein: CASSVRETQYF; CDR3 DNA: TGTGCCAGCAGTGTTCGAGAGACCCAGTACTTC
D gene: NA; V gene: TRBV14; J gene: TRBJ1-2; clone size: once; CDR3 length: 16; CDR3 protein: CASSQGVFSWNYGYTF; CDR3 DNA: TGTGCCAGCAGCCAAGGAGTATTTAGTTGGAACTATGGCTACACCTTC
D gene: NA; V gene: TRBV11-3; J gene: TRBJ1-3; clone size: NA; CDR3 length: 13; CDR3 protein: CASSLETGNTIYF; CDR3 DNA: TGTGCCAGCAGCTTAGAGACTGGAAACACCATATATTTT
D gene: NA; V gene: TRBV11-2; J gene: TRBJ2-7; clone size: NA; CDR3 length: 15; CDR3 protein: CASSRSGTISLEQYF; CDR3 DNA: TGTGCCAGCAGCCGGTCCGGGACAATCTCTCTCGAGCAGTACTTC
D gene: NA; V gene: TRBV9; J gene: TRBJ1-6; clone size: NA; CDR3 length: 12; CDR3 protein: CASSVGNSPLHF; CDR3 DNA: TGTGCCAGCAGCGTTGGGAATTCACCCCTCCACTTT
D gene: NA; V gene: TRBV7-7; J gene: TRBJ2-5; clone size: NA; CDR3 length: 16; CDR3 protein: CASSLGRQVKGETQYF; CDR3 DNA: TGTGCCAGCAGCTTGGGCAGACAAGTTAAAGGAGAGACCCAGTACTTC
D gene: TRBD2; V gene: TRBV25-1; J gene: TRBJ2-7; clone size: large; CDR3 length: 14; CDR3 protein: CASRDSGSSYEQYF; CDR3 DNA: TGTGCCAGCAGGGATAGCGGGAGCTCCTACGAGCAGTACTTC
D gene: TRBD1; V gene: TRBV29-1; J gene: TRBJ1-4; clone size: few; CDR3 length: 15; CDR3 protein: CSVAYRDRGMEKLFF; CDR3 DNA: TGCAGCGTAGCATACCGGGACAGGGGGATGGAAAAACTGTTTTTT
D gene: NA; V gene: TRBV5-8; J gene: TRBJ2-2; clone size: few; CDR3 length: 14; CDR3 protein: CASSLDVNTGELFF; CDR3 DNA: TGTGCCAGCAGCTTGGACGTGAACACCGGGGAGCTGTTTTTT
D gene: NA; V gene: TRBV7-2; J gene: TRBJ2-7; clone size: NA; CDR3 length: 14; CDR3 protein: CASSFNREDYEQYF; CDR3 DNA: TGTGCCAGCAGTTTCAACAGGGAAGACTACGAGCAGTACTTC